This entry is about one T cell receptor (beta chain). Its antigen is unidentified. This entry comes from a study of cytomegalovirus exposure and HLA in healthy donors. Study-level findings and limits: A likely sequencing artifact accounted for one observed cluster of highly shared sequence variants.

Healthy bone marrow donors formed the donor group. PCR amplification relied on 60 Vbeta primers (plus 13 Jbeta primers). Measured with immunoSEQ multiplex PCR; TCRdb has only the in-frame clones, and not every one. Among about 59,000 clones listed, around 83% were seen once. CDR3 length: 18 amino acids. J was trimmed by 0 bases and V by 3 bases; bases with no gene match: 9. Germline loops: CDR1 SNHLY, CDR2 FYNNEI. The TCR comes from a human donor in good health. The sample consisted of PBMCs. This chain joins TRBV2 and TRBJ2-7, with TRBD2 matching over 12 bases. In nucleotides, the CDR3 is TGTGCCAGCAGTGATAGACTAGCGGGAGCCGCGAGCTCCTACGAGCAGTACTTC. Residues: CASSDRLAGAASSYEQYF.